Listed below are T cell receptor beta chains from one sample, sequenced in a study of STAT5B mutations in CD4+ large granular lymphocyte leukemia. Profiled with immunoSEQ multiplex PCR; TCRdb holds only in-frame clones, not every one. The data contain 30,000 to 35,000 clones, approximately 88% of them seen just once; the ten biggest clones take up more than 0.75%. The specimen sequenced was CD4+ T cells from blood buffy coats. These receptors originate from a human donor in good health. CDR3s include the opening cysteine and the closing phenylalanine or tryptophan. A D gene is named only where the DNA matches it firmly. Some rows have no size entry. The others give once, few or many, or a class for an expanded clone.

J: TRBJ1-2
D: -
size: -
V: TRBV20-1
CDR3: CSATANSGYTF
DNA: TGCAGTGCTACGGCTAACTCTGGCTACACCTTC

J: TRBJ1-2
D: TRBD1
size: once
V: TRBV27
CDR3: CASSPNRGSGSAF
DNA: TGTGCCAGCAGTCCTAACAGGGGTTCGGGATCAGCCTTC

J: TRBJ1-5
D: TRBD1
size: -
V: TRBV2
CDR3: CASNRDRGDQPQHF
DNA: TGTGCCAGCAATCGGGACAGGGGGGATCAGCCCCAGCATTTT

J: TRBJ1-2
D: -
size: once
V: TRBV7-8
CDR3: CASSFGGLGYGYTF
DNA: TGTGCCAGCAGCTTTGGGGGGCTCGGCTATGGCTACACCTTC

J: TRBJ2-1
D: -
size: -
V: TRBV5-1
CDR3: CASSEGDRRPLNEQFF
DNA: TGCGCCAGCAGCGAGGGCGACCGGCGTCCCCTAAATGAGCAGTTCTTC

J: TRBJ1-1
D: -
size: -
V: TRBV12-5
CDR3: CASGFGVLNTEAFF
DNA: TGTGCTAGTGGTTTTGGGGTATTGAACACTGAAGCTTTCTTT

J: TRBJ2-3
D: -
size: -
V: TRBV9
CDR3: CASSFSGDTQYF
DNA: TGTGCCAGCAGCTTCTCAGGTGATACGCAGTATTTT

J: TRBJ2-7
D: -
size: -
V: TRBV6-5
CDR3: CASRRGDTGSYEQYF
DNA: TGTGCCAGCAGACGAGGGGACACCGGCTCCTACGAGCAGTACTTC

J: TRBJ2-1
D: -
size: -
V: TRBV14
CDR3: CASSQDSGFFYNEQFF
DNA: TGTGCCAGCAGCCAAGATTCGGGGTTCTTCTACAATGAGCAGTTCTTC

J: TRBJ1-1
D: -
size: -
V: TRBV11-2
CDR3: CASSSTGNTEAFF
DNA: TGTGCCAGCAGCTCGACAGGGAACACTGAAGCTTTCTTT

J: TRBJ2-2
D: TRBD2
size: -
V: TRBV5-1
CDR3: CASSLREGTSGADTGELFF
DNA: TGCGCCAGCAGCTTGCGAGAAGGGACTAGCGGGGCCGACACCGGGGAGCTGTTTTTT

J: TRBJ2-2
D: -
size: -
V: TRBV6-4
CDR3: CASSVGEATGELFF
DNA: TGTGCCAGCAGTGTAGGGGAGGCTACCGGGGAGCTGTTTTTT

J: TRBJ1-2
D: TRBD1
size: -
V: TRBV6-6
CDR3: CASSYSEGASGYTF
DNA: TGTGCCAGCAGTTACTCGGAGGGGGCGAGTGGCTACACCTTC

J: TRBJ2-3
D: -
size: -
V: TRBV5-1
CDR3: CASSLVRSTDTQYF
DNA: TGCGCCAGCAGCTTGGTCAGAAGCACAGATACGCAGTATTTT

J: TRBJ1-1
D: -
size: -
V: TRBV6-1
CDR3: CASSLEDTNDTEAFF
DNA: TGTGCCAGCAGTCTAGAGGACACCAACGACACTGAAGCTTTCTTT

J: TRBJ2-1
D: TRBD2
size: -
V: TRBV6-5
CDR3: CASTRLAGVSEQFF
DNA: TGTGCCAGCACACGACTAGCGGGAGTGAGTGAGCAGTTCTTC

J: TRBJ2-7
D: TRBD1
size: -
V: TRBV9
CDR3: CASSVTGQGSYEQYF
DNA: TGTGCCAGCAGCGTAACCGGACAGGGTTCCTACGAGCAGTACTTC

J: TRBJ2-7
D: TRBD2
size: -
V: TRBV7-2
CDR3: CASIATSGGYEQYF
DNA: TGTGCCAGCATTGCTACTAGCGGGGGCTACGAGCAGTACTTC

J: TRBJ1-5
D: -
size: -
V: TRBV7-2
CDR3: CASSLVGGSNQPQHF
DNA: TGTGCCAGCAGCTTAGTAGGGGGTAGCAATCAGCCCCAGCATTTT

J: TRBJ2-7
D: TRBD2
size: -
V: TRBV29-1
CDR3: CSVEDAGTTYEQYF
DNA: TGCAGCGTTGAAGATGCCGGGACTACCTACGAGCAGTACTTC

J: TRBJ1-3
D: -
size: few
V: TRBV5-1
CDR3: CASSLRGSSGNTIYF
DNA: TGCGCCAGCAGCTTGCGCGGGAGCTCTGGAAACACCATATATTTT

J: TRBJ1-3
D: -
size: -
V: TRBV10-2
CDR3: CASSERQALGNTIYF
DNA: TGCGCCAGCAGCGAGCGACAGGCGCTCGGAAACACCATATATTTT

J: TRBJ1-1
D: -
size: -
V: TRBV29-1
CDR3: CSVEGNTEAFF
DNA: TGCAGCGTTGAAGGGAATACTGAAGCTTTCTTT

J: TRBJ1-2
D: TRBD1
size: -
V: TRBV6-5
CDR3: CASSYSGTGNYGYTF
DNA: TGTGCCAGCAGTTACTCAGGGACAGGGAACTATGGCTACACCTTC

J: TRBJ1-4
D: TRBD1
size: -
V: TRBV5-1
CDR3: CASSYSGGGNEKLFF
DNA: TGCGCCAGCAGCTACTCAGGGGGCGGCAATGAAAAACTGTTTTTT

J: TRBJ2-7
D: -
size: -
V: TRBV7-2
CDR3: CASSFGLPDYEQYF
DNA: TGTGCCAGCAGCTTCGGACTACCAGACTACGAGCAGTACTTC

J: TRBJ2-2
D: -
size: once
V: TRBV27
CDR3: CASSLSKGTGELFF
DNA: TGTGCCAGCAGTTTATCGAAGGGAACCGGGGAGCTGTTTTTT

J: TRBJ2-4
D: TRBD2
size: -
V: TRBV5-4
CDR3: CASSLASGSGKNIQYF
DNA: TGTGCCAGCAGCTTGGCTAGCGGGAGCGGCAAAAACATTCAGTACTTC

J: TRBJ1-3
D: -
size: -
V: TRBV2
CDR3: CASSALPSGSGNTIYF
DNA: TGTGCCAGCAGTGCCCTTCCCTCGGGCTCTGGAAACACCATATATTTT

J: TRBJ1-1
D: -
size: -
V: TRBV27
CDR3: CASSFYRRGLATEAFF
DNA: TGTGCCAGCAGCTTTTACCGCCGGGGCCTCGCCACTGAAGCTTTCTTT

J: TRBJ1-2
D: -
size: -
V: TRBV5-6
CDR3: CASSYPRETGQRGYTF
DNA: TGTGCCAGCAGCTATCCGCGTGAGACGGGACAAAGAGGCTACACCTTC

J: TRBJ2-5
D: -
size: -
V: TRBV5-1
CDR3: CASSLSTAQETQYF
DNA: TGCGCCAGCAGCTTGAGTACAGCCCAAGAGACCCAGTACTTC

J: TRBJ2-5
D: -
size: -
V: TRBV7-8
CDR3: CASSLELEQYF
DNA: TGTGCCAGCAGCTTAGAACTGGAGCAGTACTTC

J: TRBJ1-1
D: TRBD1
size: -
V: TRBV28
CDR3: CASTHTLQGDTEAFF
DNA: TGTGCCAGCACCCATACACTACAGGGGGACACTGAAGCTTTCTTT

J: TRBJ1-5
D: -
size: -
V: TRBV27
CDR3: CASSPLQTGGEILNQPQHF
DNA: TGTGCCAGCAGCCCCCTCCAAACGGGAGGGGAGATACTCAATCAGCCCCAGCATTTT

J: TRBJ1-2
D: -
size: -
V: TRBV6-6
CDR3: CASTGANYGYTF
DNA: TGTGCCAGCACCGGAGCTAACTATGGCTACACCTTC

J: TRBJ2-1
D: -
size: once
V: TRBV4-3
CDR3: CASSQEDYYNEQFF
DNA: TGCGCCAGCAGCCAAGAGGACTATTACAATGAGCAGTTCTTC